This TCR beta chain was profiled in a study of siplizumab effects on memory and regulatory T cells. The CDR3 has 16 amino acids. V was pared by 1 base and J by 2 bases, with 4 bases of the junction left unmatched. Per germline, CDR1 SGHDN and CDR2 FVKESK. Comments on this clone: Its matching antigen is unknown.

Sequenced by immunoSEQ multiplex PCR; TCRdb stores in-frame clones only, minus some. Seen here are about 70,000 clones, around nine tenths observed once, and the top ten hold about 1.5%. Study observations and caveats: Memory T cells appeared less diverse than naive cells, which seemed to contribute substantially to alloresponse.

V and J are TRBV14 and TRBJ2-3, with 9 nucleotides matching TRBD2. The receptor was derived from a human donor in good health. The material sequenced was Tregs sorted from blood. The CDR3 coding sequence is TGTGCCAGCAGCCAAGCTTTAGCGGGGGACACAGATACGCAGTATTTT. This sequence encodes CASSQALAGDTDTQYF. The full variable domain, its missing parts supplied by reference TRBV14 and TRBJ2-3, is EAGVTQFPSHSVIEKGQTVTLRCDPISGHDNLYWYRRVMGKEIKFLLHFVKESKQDESGMPNNRFLAERTGGTYSTLKVQPAELEDSGVYFCASSQALAGDTDTQYFGPGTRLTVL.